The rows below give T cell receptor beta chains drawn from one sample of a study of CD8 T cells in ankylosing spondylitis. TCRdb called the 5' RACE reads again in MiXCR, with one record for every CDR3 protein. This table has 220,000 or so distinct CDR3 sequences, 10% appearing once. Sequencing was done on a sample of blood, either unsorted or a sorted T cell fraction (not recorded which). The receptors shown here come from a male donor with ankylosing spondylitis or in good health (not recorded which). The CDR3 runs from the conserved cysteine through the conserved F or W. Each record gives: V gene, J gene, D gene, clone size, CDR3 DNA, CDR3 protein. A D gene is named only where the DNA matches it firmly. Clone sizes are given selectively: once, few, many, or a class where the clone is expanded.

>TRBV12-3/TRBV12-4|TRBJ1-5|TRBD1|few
TGTGCCAGCAGGTGGACAGGGGACAGCAATCAGCCCCAGCATTTT
CASRWTGDSNQPQHF
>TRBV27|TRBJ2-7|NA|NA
TGTGCCAGCAGTTTATCCGGCCGCACATACGAGCAGTACTTC
CASSLSGRTYEQYF
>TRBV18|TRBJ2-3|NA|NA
TGTGCCAGCTCACCACCGGGCGGATACCAGAACACAGATACGCAGTATTTT
CASSPPGGYQNTDTQYF
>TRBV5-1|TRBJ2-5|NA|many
TGCGCCAGCACCCTCACAGGCCAGGGAGAGACCCAGTACTTC
CASTLTGQGETQYF
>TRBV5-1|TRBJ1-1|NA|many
TGCGCCAGCAGCTTGGTTTCTGGTATGAACACTGAAGCTTTCTTT
CASSLVSGMNTEAFF
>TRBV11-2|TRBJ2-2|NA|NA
TGTGCCAGCAGCTTAGGTCACGGGGAGCTGTTTTTT
CASSLGHGELFF
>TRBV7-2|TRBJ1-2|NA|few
TGTGCCAGCAGCTTAACGGGACGCGCAGACTCTACTGCCTTC
CASSLTGRADSTAF
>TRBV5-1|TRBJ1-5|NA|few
TGCGCCAGCAGCATCGACAACTCCAGGGGACAGCCCCAGCATTTT
CASSIDNSRGQPQHF
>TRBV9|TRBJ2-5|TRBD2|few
TGTGCCAGCAGCGCCCGGGGCGGGGGGGAAAGAGGAGAGACCCAGTACTTC
CASSARGGGERGETQYF
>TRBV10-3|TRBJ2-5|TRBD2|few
TGTGCCATCAGCCCGACTAGCGGGGTTCGGGAGACCCAGTACTTC
CAISPTSGVRETQYF
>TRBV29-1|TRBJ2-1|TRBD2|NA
TGCAGCGTCGAATCATCGTTCTCTAGCGGGGGGGCGGGTGAGCAGTTCTTC
CSVESSFSSGGAGEQFF
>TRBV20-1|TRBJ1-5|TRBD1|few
TGCAGTGCTGTGGTAAGACAGGGCGGCAATCAGCCCCAGCATTTT
CSAVVRQGGNQPQHF
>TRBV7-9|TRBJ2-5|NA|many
TGTGCCAGCAGCGCAACCGGGACTGGGGGAGAGACCCAGTACTTC
CASSATGTGGETQYF
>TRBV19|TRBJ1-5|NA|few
TGTGCCAGTAGTATGCAGGTTAATCAGCCCCAGCATTTT
CASSMQVNQPQHF
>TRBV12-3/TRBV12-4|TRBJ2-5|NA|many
TGTGCCAGCAGCACTTTTAGAACCTCGGGTCAAGAGACCCAGTACTTC
CASSTFRTSGQETQYF
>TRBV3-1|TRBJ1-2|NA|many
TGTGCCAGCAGCCAAGAGCCTGGATCAATTCTCCGGGATGGCTACACCTTC
CASSQEPGSILRDGYTF
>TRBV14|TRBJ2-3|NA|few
TGTGCCAGCAGCCCACGACTAGGCGCAGATACGCAGTATTTT
CASSPRLGADTQYF
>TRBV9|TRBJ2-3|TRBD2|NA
TGTGCCAGCAGCGTGGCTAGCGGGGGGGCCGACACCTTCATCGGAAATACGCAGTATTTT
CASSVASGGADTFIGNTQYF
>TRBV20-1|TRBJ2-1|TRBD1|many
TGCAGTGCTAGAGACGGACAGGGGGCTCTCAATGAGCAGTTCTTC
CSARDGQGALNEQFF
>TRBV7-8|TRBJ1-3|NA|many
TGTGCCAGCGGCGGAAACACCATATATTTT
CASGGNTIYF
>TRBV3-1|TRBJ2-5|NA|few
TGTGCCAGCACCCAACGAATAGTAGAGACCCAGTACTTC
CASTQRIVETQYF
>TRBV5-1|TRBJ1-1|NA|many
TGCGCCAGCAGCTTCTCACTTGGCGGCAGGGGGAACACTGAAGCTTTCTTT
CASSFSLGGRGNTEAFF
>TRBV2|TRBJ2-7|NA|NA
TGTGCCAGCATGATCAGGGGGGGAGCCGTCTCCGAGCAGTACTTC
CASMIRGGAVSEQYF
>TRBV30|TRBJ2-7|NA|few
TGTGCCTGGAGTAGGGGTACGGCGGACGAGCAGTACTTC
CAWSRGTADEQYF
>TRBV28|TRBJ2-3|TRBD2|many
TGTGCCAGCAGGGCCGGGGGTAGCGGGGGTTTTTCCACAGATACGCAGTATTTT
CASRAGGSGGFSTDTQYF
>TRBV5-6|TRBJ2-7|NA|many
TGTGCCAGCAGCTTGCCGGGCGAAAAGTCCCACGAGCAGTACTTC
CASSLPGEKSHEQYF
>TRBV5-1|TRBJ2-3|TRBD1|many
TGCGCCAGCAGAGATACGACAGGGGGCACGACAGATACGCAGTATTTT
CASRDTTGGTTDTQYF
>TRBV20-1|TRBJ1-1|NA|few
TGCAGTGCTACCCAGCCGGGCGCTGAAGCTTTCTTT
CSATQPGAEAFF
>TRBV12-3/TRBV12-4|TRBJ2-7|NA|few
TGTGCCAGCAGCCAGGGAGCTACCTTCTACGAGCAGTACTTC
CASSQGATFYEQYF
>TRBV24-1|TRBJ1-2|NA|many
TGTGCCACCAGTGATTTACGCAGGGATGGAGGCTACACCTTC
CATSDLRRDGGYTF
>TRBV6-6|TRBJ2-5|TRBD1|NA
TGTGCCAGCAGTTACAACAGGGGGGAGACCCAGTACTTC
CASSYNRGETQYF
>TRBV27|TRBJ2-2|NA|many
TGTGCCAGCAGTGCCAGAACGAACACCGGGGAGCTGTTTTTT
CASSARTNTGELFF
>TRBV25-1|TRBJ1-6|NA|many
TGTGCCAGCAGTGATCAATGGGGGGACGGGTATGGTTCACCCCTCCACTTT
CASSDQWGDGYGSPLHF
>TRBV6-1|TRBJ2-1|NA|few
TGTGCCAGCAGTCCTAATTGGGGCCGACGGGTCGAGCAGTTCTTC
CASSPNWGRRVEQFF
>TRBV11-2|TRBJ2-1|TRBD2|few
TGTGCCAGCAGCTTAGATCTCTCCCCCGGCGGGGGAAAATACAATGAGCAGTTCTTC
CASSLDLSPGGGKYNEQFF
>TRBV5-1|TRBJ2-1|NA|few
TGCGCCAGCAGCTTAGTTGAACAGGGCTACAATGAGCAGTTCTTC
CASSLVEQGYNEQFF
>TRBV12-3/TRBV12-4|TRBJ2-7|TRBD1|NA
TGTGCCAGCAGGATGGCCGGGACAGCATTCGAGCAGTACTTC
CASRMAGTAFEQYF
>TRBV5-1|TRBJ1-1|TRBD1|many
TGCGCCAGCAGCCCCCGGGACAGGGGTTGGACTGAAGCTTTCTTT
CASSPRDRGWTEAFF
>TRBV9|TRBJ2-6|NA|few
TGTGCCAGCACCCAGGGGGGGTTCGGAAGGGCCAACGTCCTGACTTTC
CASTQGGFGRANVLTF
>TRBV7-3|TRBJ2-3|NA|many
TGTGCCAGCAGCTTGGAGGGATCGGCCACAGATACGCAGTATTTT
CASSLEGSATDTQYF
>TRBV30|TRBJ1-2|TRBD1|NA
TGTGCCTGGTCGTTACAGGGGGCGAGTACCTTC
CAWSLQGASTF
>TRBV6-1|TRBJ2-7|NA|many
TGTGCCAGCAGTGAAGCTTCCCACGACGAGCAGTACTTC
CASSEASHDEQYF
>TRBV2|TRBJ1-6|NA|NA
TGTGCCAGCAGTCTTGGGCCGGTTGGTTATAATTCACCCCTCCACTTT
CASSLGPVGYNSPLHF
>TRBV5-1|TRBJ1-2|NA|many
TGCGCCAGCAGTTATGACACAGGCTACACCTTC
CASSYDTGYTF
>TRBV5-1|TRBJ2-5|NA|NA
TGCGCCAGCAGCTCCTGGGACGACAGAATACACGAGACCCAGTACTTC
CASSSWDDRIHETQYF
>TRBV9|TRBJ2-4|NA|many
TGTGCCAGCAGCCGGCTCAGGTACTTC
CASSRLRYF
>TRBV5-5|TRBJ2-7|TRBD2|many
TGTGCCAGCAGCTCCGCCCCACCCTCACTAGCGGGGGCCTACGAGCAGTACTTC
CASSSAPPSLAGAYEQYF
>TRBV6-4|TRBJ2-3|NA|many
TGTGCCAGCAGTGACTTCGTCGGTACGCAGTATTTT
CASSDFVGTQYF
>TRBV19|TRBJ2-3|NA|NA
TGTGCCAGTGGACCCGGGGCCCCCGATACGCAGTATTTT
CASGPGAPDTQYF
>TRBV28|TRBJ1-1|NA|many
TGTGCCAGCAAGGAGGTGAACACTGAAGCTTTCTTT
CASKEVNTEAFF
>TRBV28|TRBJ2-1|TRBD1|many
TGTGCCAGCAGTTTAAATCAGGGGGCGGAAGAGCAGTTCTTC
CASSLNQGAEEQFF
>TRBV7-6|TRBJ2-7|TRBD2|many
TGTGCCAGCACTTCCGGGACTAGCGGCTCCTACGAGCAGTACTTC
CASTSGTSGSYEQYF
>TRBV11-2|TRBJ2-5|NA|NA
TGTGCCAGCAGCCGTAACCGGGCCACAGCGGATCAGACCCAGTACTTC
CASSRNRATADQTQYF
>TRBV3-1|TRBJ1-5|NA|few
TGTGCCAGCAGCCAGAAGGTTAGCAATCAGCCCCAGCATTTT
CASSQKVSNQPQHF
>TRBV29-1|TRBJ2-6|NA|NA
TGCAGCGTTTTCGGGGATTTCTCGGGCTCTGGGGCCAACGTCCTGACTTTC
CSVFGDFSGSGANVLTF
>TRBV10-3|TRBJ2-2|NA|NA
TGTGCCATCAGACCCGGAGGGAACACCGGGGAGCTGTTTTTT
CAIRPGGNTGELFF
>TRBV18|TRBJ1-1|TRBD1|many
TGTGCCAGCTCCCCTGGACAGGGAAGGGACACTGAAGCTTTCTTT
CASSPGQGRDTEAFF
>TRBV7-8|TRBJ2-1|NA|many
TGTGCCAGCAGCTACACAGCCTCGAGCTCCTACAATGAGCAGTTCTTC
CASSYTASSSYNEQFF
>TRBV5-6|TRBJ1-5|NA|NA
TGTGCCAGCAGCTTGGCCCCACTTATGGCAATCGATCAGCCCCAGCATTTT
CASSLAPLMAIDQPQHF